Listed below are T cell receptor beta chains from one sample, sequenced in a study of shared clonotypes between healthy human individuals. Generated by immunoSEQ multiplex PCR, the TCRdb table keeps only in-frame clones and is missing some. Of under 750,000 clones in the sample, approximately 77% are singletons; the top ten hold approximately 1.8%. The sequenced sample was memory CD4+ T cells sorted from blood. These receptors came from a woman aged 30 to 39 in good health. CDR3s include the opening cysteine and the closing phenylalanine or tryptophan. A D gene is named only where the DNA matches it firmly. Only some rows state a clone size, as once, few, many or a class for expanded clones.

D	size	V	J	CDR3	DNA
TRBD1	.	TRBV2	TRBJ2-7	CASSDRGHRVEQYF	TGTGCCAGCAGTGACAGGGGGCATAGAGTCGAGCAGTACTTC
.	few	TRBV28	TRBJ1-5	CASSFIVGSNQPQHF	TGTGCCAGCAGTTTTATAGTAGGGAGCAATCAGCCCCAGCATTTT
TRBD2	once	TRBV4-1	TRBJ2-3	CASSPKAAGGSDTQYF	TGCGCCAGCAGCCCGAAGGCAGCGGGAGGCTCAGATACGCAGTATTTT
.	few	TRBV7-3	TRBJ2-5	CASSLTLGPQETQYF	TGTGCCAGCAGCTTAACTCTAGGCCCACAAGAGACCCAGTACTTC
.	few	TRBV7-2	TRBJ1-2	CASSLTSGVYGYTF	TGTGCCAGCAGCTTGACCTCAGGGGTCTATGGCTACACCTTC
.	.	TRBV5-1	TRBJ2-5	CASWGGGFQETQYF	TGCGCCAGTTGGGGTGGAGGATTCCAAGAGACCCAGTACTTC
TRBD1	.	TRBV19	TRBJ2-1	CASRGQGGTYNEQFF	TGTGCCAGTAGAGGACAGGGAGGCACCTACAATGAGCAGTTCTTC
.	.	TRBV14	TRBJ2-7	CASSQQVGEQYF	TGTGCCAGCAGCCAACAGGTTGGGGAGCAGTACTTC
.	once	TRBV11-2	TRBJ1-1	CASKGDMDTEAFF	TGTGCCAGTAAGGGGGACATGGACACTGAAGCTTTCTTT
TRBD2	few	TRBV29-1	TRBJ2-1	CSGTSGTPLYNEQFF	TGCAGCGGGACTAGCGGGACTCCCCTCTACAATGAGCAGTTCTTC
.	.	TRBV7-2	TRBJ2-5	CASSSEGGETQYF	TGTGCCAGCAGCTCAGAGGGAGGAGAGACCCAGTACTTC
.	few	TRBV25-1	TRBJ2-1	CASSEYEDEQFF	TGTGCCAGCAGTGAATACGAGGATGAGCAGTTCTTC
TRBD2	.	TRBV19	TRBJ2-1	CASSLSRDYINEQFF	TGTGCCAGTAGTCTGAGCCGGGACTACATTAATGAGCAGTTCTTC
TRBD1	.	TRBV5-1	TRBJ2-7	CASSLRDREHEQYF	TGCGCCAGCAGCTTGCGGGACAGGGAGCACGAGCAGTACTTC
.	.	TRBV6-6	TRBJ2-1	CASSYGGYLGNEQFF	TGTGCCAGCAGTTACGGGGGGTACCTGGGGAATGAGCAGTTCTTC
.	.	TRBV7-3	TRBJ2-1	CASSAVANEQFF	TGTGCCAGCAGCGCCGTGGCAAATGAGCAGTTCTTC
TRBD1	.	TRBV7-8	TRBJ2-4	CASSWPGQGGIQYF	TGTGCCAGCAGCTGGCCGGGACAGGGTGGCATTCAGTACTTC
.	few	TRBV27	TRBJ2-1	CASSRERGYNEQFF	TGTGCCAGCAGCCGGGAGAGGGGCTACAATGAGCAGTTCTTC
.	.	TRBV6-6	TRBJ2-7	CASSYSTQIYEQYF	TGTGCCAGCAGTTACTCGACCCAGATCTACGAGCAGTACTTC
TRBD1	.	TRBV7-9	TRBJ1-4	CASSLGGQSFAELFF	TGTGCCAGCAGCTTAGGGGGACAGAGTTTTGCGGAACTGTTTTTT
.	.	TRBV18	TRBJ2-2	CASSPRKGQGTGELFF	TGTGCCAGCTCACCACGGAAGGGGCAAGGAACCGGGGAGCTGTTTTTT
.	.	TRBV5-8	TRBJ2-7	CASSQTDSYEQYF	TGTGCCAGCAGCCAGACTGACTCCTACGAGCAGTACTTC
.	once	TRBV27	TRBJ2-2	CASSFIAGASGELFF	TGTGCCAGCAGTTTTATTGCGGGGGCTTCCGGGGAGCTGTTTTTT
.	.	TRBV28	TRBJ2-7	CAGASRYEQYF	TGTGCCGGGGCCAGTCGCTACGAGCAGTACTTC
.	once	TRBV4-1	TRBJ2-7	CASSTASNSYEQYF	TGCGCCAGCAGCACGGCGTCCAACTCCTACGAGCAGTACTTC
.	.	TRBV25-1	TRBJ1-3	CASSSPQVSGNTIYF	TGTGCCAGCAGTTCCCCTCAGGTCTCTGGAAACACCATATATTTT
.	few	TRBV28	TRBJ1-1	CASSDTLNTEAFF	TGTGCCAGCAGTGACACACTGAACACTGAAGCTTTCTTT
TRBD2	.	TRBV5-1	TRBJ2-2	CASSLELAGTGELFF	TGCGCCAGCAGCTTGGAACTAGCGGGGACCGGGGAGCTGTTTTTT
.	.	TRBV6-6	TRBJ1-2	CASRLTDDYGYTF	TGTGCCAGCAGGCTGACAGACGACTATGGCTACACCTTC
.	.	TRBV28	TRBJ1-3	CASSLFRGSGNTIYF	TGTGCCAGCAGTTTATTCAGGGGCTCTGGAAACACCATATATTTT
TRBD1	.	TRBV5-1	TRBJ2-7	CASSETGDLYEQYF	TGCGCCAGCTCCGAGACAGGGGACCTATACGAGCAGTACTTC